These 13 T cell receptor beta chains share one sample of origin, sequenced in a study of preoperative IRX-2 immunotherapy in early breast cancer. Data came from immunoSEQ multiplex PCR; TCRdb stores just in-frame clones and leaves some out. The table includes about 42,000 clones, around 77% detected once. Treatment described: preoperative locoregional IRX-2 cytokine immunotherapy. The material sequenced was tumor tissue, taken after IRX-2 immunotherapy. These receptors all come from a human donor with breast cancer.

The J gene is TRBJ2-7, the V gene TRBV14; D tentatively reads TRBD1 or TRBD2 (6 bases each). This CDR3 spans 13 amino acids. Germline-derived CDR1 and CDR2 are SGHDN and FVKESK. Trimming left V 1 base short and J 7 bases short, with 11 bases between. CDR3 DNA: TGTGCCAGCAGCCAAGTGGGGGCGGGGGAGCAGTACTTC. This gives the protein CASSQVGAGEQYF. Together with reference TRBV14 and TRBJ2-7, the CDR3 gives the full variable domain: EAGVTQFPSHSVIEKGQTVTLRCDPISGHDNLYWYRRVMGKEIKFLLHFVKESKQDESGMPNNRFLAERTGGTYSTLKVQPAELEDSGVYFCASSQVGAGEQYFGPGTRLTVT.

The DNA for the CDR3 is TGTGCCAGCACCGGTTTAGGGAGAGGCAGTGGGTCCTACAATGAGCAGTTCTTC. This gives the protein CASTGLGRGSGSYNEQFF. The chain employs TRBV6-8 and TRBJ2-1; possibly TRBD2 for D (5 bases). V was clipped by 7 bases and J by 1 base, with 23 bases between them. This CDR3 is 18 amino acids long. Germline assignment: CDR1 MNHGY and CDR2 SAAAGT.

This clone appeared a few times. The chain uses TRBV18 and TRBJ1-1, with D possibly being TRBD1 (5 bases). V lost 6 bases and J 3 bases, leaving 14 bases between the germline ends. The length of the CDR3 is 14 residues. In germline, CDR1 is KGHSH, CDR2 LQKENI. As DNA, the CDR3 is TGTGCCAGCTCCCCCGTTAGAGGGGACACTGAAGCTTTCTTT. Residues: CASSPVRGDTEAFF.

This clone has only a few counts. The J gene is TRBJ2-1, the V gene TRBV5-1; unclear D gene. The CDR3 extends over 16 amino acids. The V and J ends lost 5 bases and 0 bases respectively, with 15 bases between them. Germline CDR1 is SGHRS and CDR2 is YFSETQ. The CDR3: CASRPPARSSYNEQFF. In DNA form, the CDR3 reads TGCGCCAGCAGACCGCCGGCCCGGAGCTCCTACAATGAGCAGTTCTTC.

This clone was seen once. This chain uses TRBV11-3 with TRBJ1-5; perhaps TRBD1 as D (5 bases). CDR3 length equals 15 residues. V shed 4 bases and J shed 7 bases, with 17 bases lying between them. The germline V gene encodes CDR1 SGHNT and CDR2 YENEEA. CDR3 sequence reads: CASSSSSGYQQPQHF. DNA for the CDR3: TGTGCCAGCAGCTCCAGCTCAGGGTATCAGCAGCCCCAGCATTTT.

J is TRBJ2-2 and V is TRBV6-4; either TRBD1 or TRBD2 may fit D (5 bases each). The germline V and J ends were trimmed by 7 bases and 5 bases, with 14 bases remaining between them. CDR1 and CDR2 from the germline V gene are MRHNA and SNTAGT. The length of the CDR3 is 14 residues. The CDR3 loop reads CASKNERGTGELFF. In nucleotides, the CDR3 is TGTGCCAGCAAAAATGAGAGGGGAACCGGGGAGCTGTTTTTT.

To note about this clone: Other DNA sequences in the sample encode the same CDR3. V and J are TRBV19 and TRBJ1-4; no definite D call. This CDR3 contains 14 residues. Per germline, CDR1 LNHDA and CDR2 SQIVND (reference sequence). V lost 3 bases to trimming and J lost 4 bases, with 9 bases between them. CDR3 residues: CASSMGRINEKLFF. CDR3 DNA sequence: TGTGCCAGTAGTATGGGAAGGATTAATGAAAAACTGTTTTTT.

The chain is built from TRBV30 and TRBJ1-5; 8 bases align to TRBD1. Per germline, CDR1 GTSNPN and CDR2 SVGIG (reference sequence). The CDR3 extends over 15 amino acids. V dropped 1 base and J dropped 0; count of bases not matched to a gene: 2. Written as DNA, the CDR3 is TGTGCCTGGAGTGGAGGACAGGGTAGCAATCAGCCCCAGCATTTT. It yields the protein CAWSGGQGSNQPQHF.

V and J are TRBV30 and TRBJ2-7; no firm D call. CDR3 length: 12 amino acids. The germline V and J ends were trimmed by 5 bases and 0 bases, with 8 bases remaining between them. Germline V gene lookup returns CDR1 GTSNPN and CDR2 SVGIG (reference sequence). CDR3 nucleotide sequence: TGTGCCTGGGACTCCCTCTCCTACGAGCAGTACTTC. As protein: CAWDSLSYEQYF.

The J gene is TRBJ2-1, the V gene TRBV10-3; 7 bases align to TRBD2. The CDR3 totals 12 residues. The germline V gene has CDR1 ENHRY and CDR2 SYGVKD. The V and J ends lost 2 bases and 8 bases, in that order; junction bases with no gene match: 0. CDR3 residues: CAISEGLDEQFF. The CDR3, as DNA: TGTGCCATCAGTGAGGGACTAGATGAGCAGTTCTTC.

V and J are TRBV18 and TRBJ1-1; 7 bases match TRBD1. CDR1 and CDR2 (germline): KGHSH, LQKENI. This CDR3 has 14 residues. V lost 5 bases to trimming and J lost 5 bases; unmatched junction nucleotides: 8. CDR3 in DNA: TGTGCCAGCTCAAGGAAGACAGGGAAGACTGAAGCTTTCTTT. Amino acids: CASSRKTGKTEAFF.

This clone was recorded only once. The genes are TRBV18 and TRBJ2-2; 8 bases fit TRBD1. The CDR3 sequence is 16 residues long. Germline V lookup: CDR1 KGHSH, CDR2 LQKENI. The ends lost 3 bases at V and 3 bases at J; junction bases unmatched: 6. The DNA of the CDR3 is TGTGCCAGCTCACCCCCGGGACAGGATTACACCGGGGAGCTGTTTTTT. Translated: CASSPPGQDYTGELFF.

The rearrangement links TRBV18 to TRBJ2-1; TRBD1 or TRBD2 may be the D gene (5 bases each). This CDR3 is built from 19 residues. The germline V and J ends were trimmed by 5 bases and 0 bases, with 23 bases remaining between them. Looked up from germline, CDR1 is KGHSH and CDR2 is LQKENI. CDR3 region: CASSRWGTPQERSYNEQFF. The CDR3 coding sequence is TGTGCCAGCTCAAGATGGGGGACCCCCCAAGAGCGCTCCTACAATGAGCAGTTCTTC.